Presented here are 21 T cell receptor beta chains from one specimen sequenced in a study of blood T cell repertoires in COVID-19. Some clones are missing from TCRdb's copy, which holds only in-frame ones; the method was immunoSEQ multiplex PCR. The table shows around 42,000 clones, with 70% to 90% occurring only once. Input material: peripheral blood. The receptors derive from a human donor in a cohort sampled during active COVID-19.

The V gene is TRBV7-3, the J gene TRBJ2-3; possibly TRBD1 for D (6 bases). Germline loops: CDR1 SGHTA, CDR2 FQGTGA. The CDR3 covers 15 residues. The germline V and J ends were trimmed by 2 bases and 1 base, with 10 bases remaining between them. CDR3 nucleotide sequence: TGTGCCAGCAGCTTAGCTCCAGGGGGCACAGATACGCAGTATTTT. Residues: CASSLAPGGTDTQYF.

The chain is built from TRBV9 and TRBJ2-1, with 7 bases that match TRBD1. CDR1 is SGDLS, CDR2 YYNGEE, per germline. With 2 bases clipped from V and 4 bases from J, the junction kept 12 bases outside the gene matches. The CDR3 sequence is 17 residues long. CDR3 sequence (DNA): TGTGCCAGCAGCGTCGACAGGGTGGAGGTATCGTACAATGAGCAGTTCTTC. Translating gives CASSVDRVEVSYNEQFF.

The rearrangement links TRBV7-8 to TRBJ1-1; D may be TRBD1 (5 bases). V was pared by 5 bases and J by 4 bases, with 17 bases between. CDR3 length: 15 amino acids. CDR1 is SGHVS, CDR2 FQNEAQ, per germline. DNA for the CDR3: TGTGCCAGCAGCCCACAGGCCGGGCGGGGCACTGAAGCTTTCTTT. Translated: CASSPQAGRGTEAFF.

The V gene is TRBV6-5, the J gene TRBJ1-3, with D uncertain. Germline values: CDR1 MNHEY, CDR2 SVGAGI. The CDR3 covers 13 residues. Between the trimmed V and J ends, which lost 6 bases and 2 bases, there was a span of 8 bases. In DNA form, the CDR3 reads TGTGCCAGCAGCTTACAGACTGGAAACACCATATATTTT. This gives the protein CASSLQTGNTIYF.

This chain uses TRBV10-3 with TRBJ1-2, with D uncertain. This CDR3 is 13 amino acids long. Trimming shortened V by 2 bases and J by 3 bases, and 7 bases separated the two germline ends. Germline CDR1 is ENHRY and CDR2 is SYGVKD. The CDR3 DNA is TGTGCCATCAGTGAGGCGGTTTACTATGGCTACACCTTC. It yields the protein CAISEAVYYGYTF.

In this sample, this clone turned up once. The chain uses TRBV5-1 and TRBJ2-1, with a possible D match to TRBD1 (5 bases). V lost 0 bases and J lost 6, with 10 bases in between. This CDR3 spans 14 amino acids. Germline V gene data show CDR1 as SGHRS and CDR2 as YFSETQ. CDR3 in amino acids: CASSLESGFNEQFF. The CDR3 bases are TGCGCCAGCAGCTTGGAATCAGGGTTCAATGAGCAGTTCTTC.

The genes are TRBV19 and TRBJ1-2; the D is unclear. The germline V gene has CDR1 LNHDA and CDR2 SQIVND (reference sequence). Trimming removed 6 bases at V and 5 bases at J, with 10 bases between. The CDR3 has 12 amino acids. The CDR3 is CASRETGYGYTF. CDR3 in DNA: TGTGCCAGTAGGGAGACGGGATATGGCTACACCTTC.

This clone has a single count. The chain carries TRBV6-5 and TRBJ1-2, with D perhaps TRBD1 (6 bases). The V gene lost 2 bases and the J gene lost 7 bases, with 11 bases spanning the gap. The length of the CDR3 is 13 residues. Germline V gene data show CDR1 as MNHEY and CDR2 as SVGAGI. The DNA for the CDR3 is TGTGCCAGCAGTTACCGGGGGGCTTTTGGCTACACCTTC. It is translated as CASSYRGAFGYTF.

The chain couples TRBV5-4 to TRBJ1-2; 7 nucleotides agree with TRBD1. The CDR3 is 12 amino acids. The ends lost 3 bases at V and 8 bases at J; junction bases unmatched: 4. Germline V gene data show CDR1 as SGHNT and CDR2 as YYREEE (reference sequence). The CDR3 DNA sequence: TGTGCCAGCAGCTCACAGGGGAGGGGCTACACCTTC. Its protein is CASSSQGRGYTF.

The rearrangement links TRBV19 to TRBJ2-7; the match to TRBD1 covers 8 bases. This CDR3 is built from 15 residues. Per germline, CDR1 LNHDA and CDR2 SQIVND (reference sequence). V dropped 4 bases and J dropped 4; count of bases not matched to a gene: 9. CDR3 residues: CASSTGGAVTYEQYF. In nucleotides, the CDR3 is TGTGCCAGTAGTACAGGGGGCGCGGTGACTTACGAGCAGTACTTC.

The V call is TRBV28, the J call TRBJ1-1; no clear D. The CDR3 spans 16 residues. The V end lost 2 bases, the J end lost 1 base, and 14 bases lay between the germline ends. Germline V gene sequence: CDR1 MDHEN, CDR2 SYDVKM. The CDR3 DNA is TGTGCCAGCAGTTTACTGGACGGGAGGCGGAACACTGAAGCTTTCTTT. Translated: CASSLLDGRRNTEAFF.

V and J are TRBV29-1 and TRBJ2-7, with TRBD1 as a possible D gene (7 bases). Between the trimmed V and J ends, which lost 6 bases and 2 bases, there was a span of 17 bases. CDR3 length equals 14 residues. Looked up from germline, CDR1 is SQVTM and CDR2 is ANQGSEA. Here the CDR3 DNA reads TGCAGCGTGGGGCGTCAGGGGGGTGCCTACGAGCAGTACTTC. As protein: CSVGRQGGAYEQYF.

The V call is TRBV7-9, the J call TRBJ2-3, with TRBD2 as a possible D gene (5 bases). Trimming pared 5 bases from V and 5 bases from J, leaving 20 bases between. CDR1 is SEHNR, CDR2 FQNEAQ, per germline (reference sequence). The CDR3 sequence is 16 residues long. The CDR3 nucleotides are TGTGCCAGCAGCCCTAACAGAGGAGGTAGATTAGATACGCAGTATTTT. This codes for CASSPNRGGRLDTQYF. The full variable domain, in which reference TRBV7-9 and TRBJ2-3 provide the parts outside the CDR3, is DTGVSQNPRHKITKRGQNVTFRCDPISEHNRLYWYRQTLGQGPEFLTYFQNEAQLEKSRLLSDRFSAERPKGSFSTLEIQRTEQGDSAMYLCASSPNRGGRLDTQYFGPGTRLTVL.

This chain links TRBV4-2 with TRBJ2-4, with TRBD2 identical over 11 bases. The CDR3 consists of 16 residues. From germline, CDR1 is LGHNA and CDR2 YNFKEQ. Trimming cost V 1 base and J 4 bases; bases outside gene matches: 3. CDR3 DNA sequence: TGTGCCAGCAGCCAAGGGAGACTAGCGGGAAAAAACATTCAGTACTTC. Translation gives CASSQGRLAGKNIQYF.

The gene calls are TRBV7-9 and TRBJ2-3, with D uncertain. V was shortened by 5 bases and J by 2 bases, with 14 bases between the two germline ends. Germline V CDR1 and CDR2: SEHNR, FQNEAQ (reference sequence). CDR3 length equals 15 residues. Here the CDR3 DNA reads TGTGCCAGCAGCCCTCAGTTTTCAAACACAGATACGCAGTATTTT. This sequence encodes CASSPQFSNTDTQYF.

DNA for the CDR3: TGCAGCGTTGAAGCCAGAGCGGACTCCTACAATGAGCAGTTCTTC. The encoded protein is CSVEARADSYNEQFF. This chain uses TRBV29-1 with TRBJ2-1, with D possibly matching TRBD2 (5 bases). The V end lost 1 base, the J end lost 0 bases, and 10 bases lay between the germline ends. CDR3 length: 15 amino acids. The germline V gene has CDR1 SQVTM and CDR2 ANQGSEA.

The V gene is TRBV4-3, the J gene TRBJ1-1; D is unresolved. CDR1 and CDR2 from the germline V gene are LGHNA and YSLEER. Trimming took 5 bases from V and 6 from J, leaving 19 bases between them. The length of the CDR3 is 15 residues. The CDR3 DNA is TGCGCCAGCAGCACCGGGGTGGGGAGTAATTCTGAAGCTTTCTTT. Its protein product is CASSTGVGSNSEAFF.

As for this clone: Other nucleotide sequences from this sample produce the same CDR3. The chain has TRBV11-2 and TRBJ1-1; tentative D call: TRBD1 (6 bases). V was trimmed by 0 bases and J by 3 bases, leaving 8 bases between them. The length of the CDR3 is 14 residues. The germline gives CDR1 SGHAT, CDR2 FQNNGV. The CDR3 protein is CASSLDGQYTEAFF. The CDR3 DNA reads as TGTGCCAGCAGCTTAGATGGACAGTACACTGAAGCTTTCTTT.

The chain combines TRBV18 with TRBJ1-4; D ambiguous. Trimming pared 5 bases from V and 7 bases from J, leaving 14 bases between. Germline V lookup: CDR1 KGHSH, CDR2 LQKENI. This CDR3 comprises 14 residues. CDR3 DNA: TGTGCCAGCTCAGCCCAGGAATATGCTGAAAAACTGTTTTTT. Residues: CASSAQEYAEKLFF.

V gene TRBV12-3 or TRBV12-4 combines with J gene TRBJ1-5; D gene uncertain. The CDR3 covers 13 residues. V lost 3 bases and J 9 bases, leaving 12 bases between the germline ends. In DNA form, the CDR3 reads TGTGCCAGCAGTTTCTCAGCGGGTGGGCCCCAGCATTTT. Translating it yields CASSFSAGGPQHF.

This chain connects TRBV4-3 to TRBJ2-7; D might be TRBD1 (5 bases). The CDR3 runs to 13 residues. Between the trimmed V and J ends, which lost 0 bases and 6 bases, there was a span of 9 bases. CDR1 and CDR2 from the germline V gene are LGHNA and YSLEER. The CDR3: CASSQEPGAEQYF. CDR3 bases: TGCGCCAGCAGCCAAGAACCTGGGGCCGAGCAGTACTTC.